This TCR beta chain was identified in a study of cytomegalovirus exposure and HLA in healthy donors (dated by TCRdb to about 2017). Regarding the research as a whole: According to a later analysis, one platform produced both the roughly 110 validation repertoires and the 720 or so repertoires of the first cohort. The aim of the study was to test whether cataloging public T cell receptors could identify signatures of past pathogen exposure. A separate validation cohort of about 110 different subjects was used in addition to the approximately 700-subject first cohort. High-throughput TCR immunosequencing, statistical association of individual TCRs with disease status, and machine learning were combined to predict cytomegalovirus infection status. The research as a whole found: Most TCR sequences were seen in very few donors, while some public TCRs were found in many individuals. All 120 repertoires were used to score co-occurrence in the validation cohort in a later analysis, because that analysis had no HLA typing for the cohort. A total of about 150 TCR beta chains were listed by the study as associated with cytomegalovirus. In vitro tests confirmed that a few of the cytomegalovirus-associated TCR beta chains recognize cytomegalovirus antigens. In both the original and validation cohorts, the classifier was reported to diagnose cytomegalovirus status with high specificity and sensitivity. A later analysis found that TCRs clustered in the first cohort also tended to co-occur in the 95 to 150 validation repertoires, with 94% of cluster scores above 0. According to the authors, the approach could potentially be generalized to other disease states and immunological phenotypes.

For CDR1 and CDR2, the germline V gene (reference sequence) lists GTSNPN and SVGIG. From its cysteine to its phenylalanine, the CDR3 spans 12 amino acids. The retained sequence is limited to the CDR3, 36 bases, with the frame set at the first base. V lost 2 bases and J lost 3 bases; the stretch between them is 8 bases long. The library was generated by the immunoSEQ multiplex PCR assay. The study's processing was this. A statistical classification framework was built to diagnose cytomegalovirus status from the catalog of TCR beta chain sequences. In TCRdb, the immuneACCESS table is reduced to in-frame sequences with V and J assigned. These tables do not hold every clone; where another copy was compared, an unresolved V gene accounts for under half, and the others remain unexplained. The DNA gave D and trimming, while V, J and clone size come from that table. Recorded for this sample are hundreds of thousands of clones; 86% of them occurred a single time. Jointly, the top ten make up approximately 0.86% of the sample.

Turning to this clone: Its target antigen remains unknown. No base quality information exists; no much larger clone differs at one position.

The donors were included in the validation cohort of some 110 subjects, a group kept apart from the approximately 650-subject first cohort. The clonotype originates from a woman aged 18-29 years in good health and CMV-seronegative. The material sequenced was PBMCs. This chain joins TRBV30 to TRBJ2-7; too little of a D gene remains to name it. The DNA sequence is given as TGTGCCTGGAGTCCCTACAGCTACGAGCAGTACTTC. It codes for CAWSPYSYEQYF.